This entry lists 22 T cell receptor beta chains sequenced from one sample in a study of blood T cell repertoires in COVID-19 (dated by TCRdb to about 2020). The library was produced with the immunoSEQ multiplex PCR assay. TCRdb took this table from immuneACCESS and kept in-frame rearrangements with V and J called. Such tables lack part of the clones; where checked against another copy, unresolved V genes explain under half of the gap, and the rest is unexplained. In all, the sample holds approximately 250,000 clones, and approximately 86% of those were seen once. Approximately 2% of the sample comes from the top ten. The specimen sequenced was peripheral blood. The receptor set was obtained from a man aged 25 to 40 with active or convalescent COVID-19.

The chain carries TRBV10-1 and TRBJ2-1, with 7 bases aligning to TRBD2. The germline V gene has CDR1 WNHNN and CDR2 SYGVQD (reference sequence). The CDR3 has 14 amino acids. V shed 11 bases and J 1 base; nucleotides not matched to a gene: 8. CDR3 residues: CASRRGESYNEQFF. The CDR3 DNA follows: TGCGCCTCCAGACGGGGGGAATCCTACAATGAGCAGTTCTTC.

The chain has TRBV9 and TRBJ1-4, with a weak D call TRBD1 (5 bases). The ends were cut back, 2 bases at V and 4 bases at J, with 15 bases in the middle. Germline V gene data show CDR1 as SGDLS and CDR2 as YYNGEE. The CDR3 contains 16 residues. CDR3 amino acids: CASSVADRGYNEKLFF. The DNA of the CDR3 is TGTGCCAGCAGCGTTGCTGACCGGGGGTATAATGAAAAACTGTTTTTT. The variable domain in full, completed from reference TRBV9 and TRBJ1-4, reads DSGVTQTPKHLITATGQRVTLRCSPRSGDLSVYWYQQSLDQGLQFLIQYYNGEERAKGNILERFSAQQFPDLHSELNLSSLELGDSALYFCASSVADRGYNEKLFFGSGTQLSVL.

CDR3 amino acids: CASSRDSDEKLFF. CDR3 bases: TGTGCCAGCAGCCGGGACAGTGATGAAAAACTGTTTTTT. The chain couples TRBV12-3 or TRBV12-4 to TRBJ1-4; TRBD1 aligns across 7 bases. CDR3 length: 13 amino acids. The ends lost 6 bases at V and 6 bases at J; junction bases unmatched: 4.

V usage is TRBV19 and J usage is TRBJ1-3, with TRBD1 as a possible D gene (6 bases). The ends were cut back, 6 bases at V and 0 bases at J, with 9 bases in the middle. Germline V gene data show CDR1 as LNHDA and CDR2 as SQIVND (reference sequence). The CDR3 has 14 amino acids. The CDR3 nucleotides are TGTGCCAGTAGAGACAGGCCCTCTGGAAACACCATATATTTT. Its protein product is CASRDRPSGNTIYF.

J is TRBJ1-2 and V is TRBV19, with D hard to call. Trimming took 5 bases from V and 8 from J, leaving 15 bases between them. Germline CDR1 reads LNHDA; CDR2 reads SQIVND (reference sequence). CDR3 length equals 13 residues. The CDR3 coding sequence is TGTGCCAGTAGTGCCGATACCGCCAGGGGCTACACCTTC. It specifies CASSADTARGYTF.

J is TRBJ2-1 and V is TRBV6-5; possible D gene TRBD1, 6 bases. Germline CDR1 MNHEY, CDR2 SVGAGI. The V gene lost 4 bases and the J gene lost 8 bases, with 18 bases spanning the gap. The CDR3 runs to 15 residues. The CDR3 loop reads CASSSYRVVFDEQFF. The CDR3 nucleotides are TGTGCCAGCAGTTCTTACAGGGTCGTTTTCGATGAGCAGTTCTTC.

This clone has only one observation. This rearrangement joins TRBV5-6 to TRBJ2-3; a weak D match, TRBD2 (5 bases). V was pared by 0 bases and J by 2 bases, with 10 bases between. The CDR3 runs to 15 residues. The germline gives CDR1 SGHDT, CDR2 YYEEEE. The DNA for the CDR3 is TGTGCCAGCAGCTTGGGAGGACTCAACACAGATACGCAGTATTTT. It yields the protein CASSLGGLNTDTQYF.

This clone was observed a handful of times. The genes are TRBV5-6 and TRBJ2-5, with 8 bases that match TRBD2. Germline V gives CDR1 SGHDT, CDR2 YYEEEE. The CDR3 length is 16 residues. V lost 4 bases and J lost 1; bases outside the gene matches: 9. The DNA of the CDR3 is TGTGCCAGCAGCCCACAACCCAGCGGGGGCCAAGAGACCCAGTACTTC. It is translated as CASSPQPSGGQETQYF.

V and J are TRBV9 and TRBJ2-5; 8 bases map to TRBD1. This CDR3 has 16 amino acids. The junction had 7 bases not matched to a gene; V was cut back by 2 bases and J by 1 base. The germline V gene has CDR1 SGDLS and CDR2 YYNGEE. CDR3 DNA: TGTGCCAGCAGCGTCTCGGACAGGGTGACCCAAGAGACCCAGTACTTC. Protein sequence: CASSVSDRVTQETQYF. The full variable domain, with the rest looked up from reference TRBV9 and TRBJ2-5, is DSGVTQTPKHLITATGQRVTLRCSPRSGDLSVYWYQQSLDQGLQFLIQYYNGEERAKGNILERFSAQQFPDLHSELNLSSLELGDSALYFCASSVSDRVTQETQYFGPGTRLLVL.

This chain joins TRBV7-6 and TRBJ2-3, with D maybe TRBD2 (7 bases). The CDR3 sequence is 16 residues long. V gave up 5 bases and J gave up 1 base, with 16 bases separating them. Germline assignment: CDR1 SGHVS and CDR2 FNYEAQ. In nucleotides, the CDR3 is TGTGCCAGCAGCAACGTCCGGGGGGCAGGCACAGATACGCAGTATTTT. It encodes CASSNVRGAGTDTQYF.

V gene TRBV7-9 combines with J gene TRBJ2-5; D gene unclear. The CDR3 covers 14 residues. Germline V lookup: CDR1 SEHNR, CDR2 FQNEAQ (reference sequence). V gave up 1 base and J gave up 2 bases, with 8 bases separating them. CDR3 sequence: CASSLDSLQETQYF. In nucleotides, the CDR3 is TGTGCCAGCAGCTTAGACAGCCTACAAGAGACCCAGTACTTC.

A word on this clone: Other nucleotide sequences in the sample specify the same CDR3. The rearrangement links TRBV5-1 to TRBJ1-1; TRBD1 aligns across 9 bases. V shed 2 bases and J 3 bases; nucleotides not matched to a gene: 2. Germline lookup yields CDR1 SGHRS and CDR2 YFSETQ. The CDR3 covers 14 residues. The CDR3 DNA is TGCGCCAGCAGCTTACAGGGGGCAGACACTGAAGCTTTCTTT. Protein sequence: CASSLQGADTEAFF.

V usage is TRBV11-2 and J usage is TRBJ2-2; possible D gene TRBD1, 6 bases. V shed 5 bases and J shed 0 bases, with 13 bases lying between them. From germline, CDR1 is SGHAT and CDR2 FQNNGV. The CDR3 extends over 16 amino acids. In nucleotides, the CDR3 is TGTGCCAGCAGCACCCGGACAGTGACGAACACCGGGGAGCTGTTTTTT. Translation: CASSTRTVTNTGELFF.

The chain is built from TRBV4-1 and TRBJ2-1; TRBD2 aligns across 10 bases. Per germline, CDR1 MGHRA and CDR2 YSYEKL. V shed 1 base, J shed 0 bases, and the junction held 9 bases outside the gene matches. The CDR3 totals 19 residues. The CDR3 reads CASSQVGPASGGSYNEQFF. The CDR3 DNA sequence: TGCGCCAGCAGCCAAGTGGGGCCCGCTAGCGGGGGCTCCTACAATGAGCAGTTCTTC.

The chain carries TRBV5-4 and TRBJ1-2, with a weak D call TRBD1 (6 bases). The germline V and J ends were trimmed by 0 bases and 7 bases, with 16 bases remaining between them. This CDR3 has 15 amino acids. Germline CDR1 is SGHNT and CDR2 is YYREEE (reference sequence). DNA of the CDR3: TGTGCCAGCAGCTTGGGGCAGGGGTCCCGTGGTGGCTACACCTTC. Translation gives CASSLGQGSRGGYTF.

The rearrangement links TRBV2 to TRBJ2-7; 7 bases agree with TRBD1. This CDR3 has 14 amino acids. V gave up 4 bases and J gave up 5 bases; unmatched junction bases: 8. Per germline, CDR1 SNHLY and CDR2 FYNNEI. The DNA for the CDR3 is TGTGCCAGCAGTGTACCAGGGGGTGGGGACGAGCAGTACTTC. Protein product: CASSVPGGGDEQYF.

The genes are TRBV29-1 and TRBJ2-3; D possibly corresponds to TRBD2 (7 bases). The CDR3 loop spans 15 amino acids. The ends were cut back, 4 bases at V and 1 base at J, with 15 bases in the middle. CDR1 is SQVTM, CDR2 ANQGSEA, per germline. The CDR3 reads CSVGRSGGRTDTQYF. CDR3 coding DNA: TGCAGCGTTGGTCGTTCGGGGGGCCGCACAGATACGCAGTATTTT.

V gene TRBV7-8 combines with J gene TRBJ2-3, with TRBD1 matching 7 bases. After removal of 5 bases from V and 2 bases from J, the junction contained 10 bases not matched to a gene. Germline loops: CDR1 SGHVS, CDR2 FQNEAQ. The CDR3 has 16 residues. The CDR3 DNA follows: TGTGCCAGCAGCCCCACCGGGACAGTAACCACAGATACGCAGTATTTT. It codes for CASSPTGTVTTDTQYF.

This clone appeared once. V gene TRBV7-2 combines with J gene TRBJ1-1; D ambiguous. The CDR3 runs 17 residues. Germline CDR1 is SGHTA and CDR2 is FQGNSA. Trimming shortened V by 5 bases and J by 0 bases, and 19 bases separated the two germline ends. The CDR3 spells CASSVVPAVVLNTEAFF. CDR3 coding DNA: TGTGCCAGCAGCGTAGTCCCCGCGGTCGTGCTGAACACTGAAGCTTTCTTT.

This rearrangement joins TRBV7-9 to TRBJ1-3, with D hard to call. Per germline, CDR1 SEHNR and CDR2 FQNEAQ (reference sequence). The CDR3 is 14 amino acids. With 2 bases removed from V and 8 bases from J, the gap between germline ends came to 13 bases. CDR3 amino acids: CASSLSGGGHTIYF. CDR3 coding DNA: TGTGCCAGCAGCTTATCGGGAGGAGGACACACCATATATTTT.

This clone was observed once. This chain uses TRBV12-3 or TRBV12-4 with TRBJ2-7, with 7 bases fitting TRBD1. The CDR3 loop spans 13 amino acids. J was trimmed by 3 bases and V by 6 bases; bases with no gene match: 5. The CDR3: CASRRTGVYEQYF. Here the CDR3 DNA reads TGTGCCAGCAGGCGAACAGGGGTCTACGAGCAGTACTTC.

The chain has TRBV7-9 and TRBJ1-1; tentative D call: TRBD1 (6 bases). Germline V gene lookup returns CDR1 SEHNR and CDR2 FQNEAQ (reference sequence). The CDR3 has 14 residues. The ends were cut back, 5 bases at V and 4 bases at J, with 14 bases in the middle. The CDR3 protein is CASSLYREGTEAFF. The CDR3 DNA sequence: TGTGCCAGCAGCCTCTACAGGGAGGGCACTGAAGCTTTCTTT.